Included here is one T cell receptor beta chain sequence, with context. Its antigen is currently unknown. Germline trimming cut 0 bases from V and 5 bases from J; bases unmatched to any gene: 10. There are 16 residues in the CDR3. Germline V gene sequence: CDR1 SGDLS, CDR2 YYNGEE. This entry is derived from a study of vaccination effects on CD4 cells after COVID-19. ViraFEST expansion of antigen-specific CD4+ T cells with viral peptide pools preceded sequencing. The culture ran for about 10 days, and then CD4+ T cells were isolated. The participants, recipients of two vaccine doses, got either BNT162b2 or mRNA-1273. TCRdb's copy holds only in-frame clones and misses some; the assay was immunoSEQ multiplex PCR. The sample shows about 59,000 clones, roughly 80% of them seen only once.

The rearrangement joins TRBV9 to TRBJ2-5; TRBD2 aligns across 7 bases. Specimen: CD4+ T cells from PBMCs cultured with HCoV-OC43 spike peptides, collected after COVID-19 vaccination. Described subset: HCoV-OC43 spike overlapping peptide pool stimulation. The sequence derives from a human donor who received a COVID-19 vaccine. CDR3 amino acids: CASSVAARGERETQYF. The CDR3, as DNA: TGTGCCAGCAGCGTAGCCGCCCGGGGGGAGAGGGAGACCCAGTACTTC.